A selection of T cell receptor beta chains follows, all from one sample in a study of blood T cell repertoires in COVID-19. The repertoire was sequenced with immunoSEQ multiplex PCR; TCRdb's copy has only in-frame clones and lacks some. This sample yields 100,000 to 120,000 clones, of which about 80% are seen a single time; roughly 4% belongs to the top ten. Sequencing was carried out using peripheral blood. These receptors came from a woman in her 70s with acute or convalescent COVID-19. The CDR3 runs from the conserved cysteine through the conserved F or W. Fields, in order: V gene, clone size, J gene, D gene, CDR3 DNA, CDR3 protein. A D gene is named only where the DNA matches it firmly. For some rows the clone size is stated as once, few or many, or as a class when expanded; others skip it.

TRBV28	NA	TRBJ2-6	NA	TGTGCCAGCAGTCTACTGAGCTCTGGGGCCAACGTCCTGACTTTC	CASSLLSSGANVLTF
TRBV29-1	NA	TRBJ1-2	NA	TGCAGCGTTGAAATTTTTGGGCAGGGGGGCTACACCTTC	CSVEIFGQGGYTF
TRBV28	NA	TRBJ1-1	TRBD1	TGTGCCACCAGGGGGGGAAGGGCTGAAGCTTTCTTT	CATRGGRAEAFF
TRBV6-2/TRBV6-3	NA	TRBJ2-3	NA	TGTGCCAGCAGTTACGGGAGCTGGGGAAGCACAGATACGCAGTATTTT	CASSYGSWGSTDTQYF
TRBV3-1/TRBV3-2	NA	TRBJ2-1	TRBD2	TGTGCCAGCAGCCCCCTAGCGGGAGGGCTAGGAGAGCAGTTCTTC	CASSPLAGGLGEQFF
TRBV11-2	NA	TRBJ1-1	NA	TGTGCCAGCAGGCCGATGGAGGTGTACACTGAAGCTTTCTTT	CASRPMEVYTEAFF
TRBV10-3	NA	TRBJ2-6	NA	TGTGCCATCCGCTCCTCTGGAGCTGGGGCCAACGTCCTGACTTTC	CAIRSSGAGANVLTF
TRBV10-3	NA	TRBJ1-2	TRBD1	TGTGCCATCAGTATAACCGGGACAGGCGATGGCTACACCTTC	CAISITGTGDGYTF
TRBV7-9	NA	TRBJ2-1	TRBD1	TGTGCCAGCAGCTTACAGGGGGCCGGCTACAATGAGCAGTTCTTC	CASSLQGAGYNEQFF
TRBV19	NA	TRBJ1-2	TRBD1	TGTGCCAGTCTCCCGGGGACAGTGAGCCCTTATGGCTACACCTTC	CASLPGTVSPYGYTF
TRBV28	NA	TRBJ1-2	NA	TGTGCCAGCAGTTTAGGGGGGAGGGGGTCCGTCTATGGCTACACCTTC	CASSLGGRGSVYGYTF
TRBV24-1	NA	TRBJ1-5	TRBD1	TGTGCCACCAGTGCGGGACAGGGGAATCGGCCCCAGCATTTT	CATSAGQGNRPQHF
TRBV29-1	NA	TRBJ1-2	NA	TGCAGCGTCGACCCGGGAGGAAACTATGGCTACACCTTC	CSVDPGGNYGYTF
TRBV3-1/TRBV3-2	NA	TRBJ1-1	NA	TGTGCCAGCAGCCAAGGCGGAAGCAGCAATCGTGAAGCTTTCTTT	CASSQGGSSNREAFF
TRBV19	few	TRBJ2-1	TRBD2	TGTGCCAGTAGTATAGCCCCTACTAGCGTAAGCCGGCATGAGCAGTTCTTC	CASSIAPTSVSRHEQFF
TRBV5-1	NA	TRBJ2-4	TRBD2	TGCGCCAGCAGCTTGGGTAGAGGACTAGCGGGAGGAACCAAAAACATTCAGTACTTC	CASSLGRGLAGGTKNIQYF
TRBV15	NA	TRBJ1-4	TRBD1	TGTGCCACCAGCCCCGGGACAGTGAGAGAAAAACTGTTTTTT	CATSPGTVREKLFF
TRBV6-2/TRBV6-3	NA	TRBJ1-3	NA	TGTGCCAGCAGTTACGACACTAGCTCTGGAAACACCATATATTTT	CASSYDTSSGNTIYF
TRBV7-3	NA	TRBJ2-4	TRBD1	TGTGCCAGCAGCTCGACAGGGGGCTCGGCCAAAAACATTCAGTACTTC	CASSSTGGSAKNIQYF
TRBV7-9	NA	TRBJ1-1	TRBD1	TGTGCCAGCAGCCCTAATGGACAGGGCGGCACTGAAGCTTTCTTT	CASSPNGQGGTEAFF
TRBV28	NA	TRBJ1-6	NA	TGTGCCAGCAAAGGGGCCGATAATTCACCCCTCCACTTT	CASKGADNSPLHF
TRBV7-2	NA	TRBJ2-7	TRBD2	TGTGCCAGCAGCTCCTCTAGCGGAAATACCTACGAGCAGTACTTC	CASSSSSGNTYEQYF
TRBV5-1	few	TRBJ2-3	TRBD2	TGCGCCAGCAGCTCGGGGACTAGTATCTTACGCACAGATACGCAGTATTTT	CASSSGTSILRTDTQYF
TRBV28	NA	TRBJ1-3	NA	TGTGCCAGCAGCCAGCACAGGGCAATCTCTGGAAACACCATATATTTT	CASSQHRAISGNTIYF
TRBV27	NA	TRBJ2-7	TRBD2	TGTGCCAGCAGTCCCCAAAACCTAGCGGGAGGGCCGAGTCGGGAGCAGTACTTC	CASSPQNLAGGPSREQYF
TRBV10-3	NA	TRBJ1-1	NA	TGTGCCATCAGTGAGACTCAGGCTTCCACTGAAGCTTTCTTT	CAISETQASTEAFF
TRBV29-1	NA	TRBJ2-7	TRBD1	TGCAGCGTTACAGGACAGGGTAGCTCCTACGAGCAGTACTTC	CSVTGQGSSYEQYF
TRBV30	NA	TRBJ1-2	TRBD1	TGTGCCTGGAGTGTACAGGGGGGCTATGGCTACACCTTC	CAWSVQGGYGYTF
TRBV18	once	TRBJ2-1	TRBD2	TGTGCCAGCTCATACAAGACTAGCGGGGGGGCCTGGAATGAGCAGTTCTTC	CASSYKTSGGAWNEQFF
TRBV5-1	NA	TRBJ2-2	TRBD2	TGCGCCAGCAGCTACATTAGCGGGAGGGCCGGGGAGCTGTTTTTT	CASSYISGRAGELFF
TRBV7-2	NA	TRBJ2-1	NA	TGTGCCAGCAGCCCCGGAGGGGGCCCGGGTGAGCAGTTCTTC	CASSPGGGPGEQFF
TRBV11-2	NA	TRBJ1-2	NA	TGTGCCAGCAGCTTAGGAGACACGAATGGGTATGGCTACACCTTC	CASSLGDTNGYGYTF
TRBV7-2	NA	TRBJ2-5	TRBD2	TGTGCCAGCAGCTTACTGGCTAGCGGGGGAGAGACCCAGTACTTC	CASSLLASGGETQYF
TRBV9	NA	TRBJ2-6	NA	TGTGCCAGCAGCCCACAGGGCGGCGGGGCCAACGTCCTGACTTTC	CASSPQGGGANVLTF
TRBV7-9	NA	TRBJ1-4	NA	TGTGCCAGCAGCTCCGGTAAACAGGGCGCCCCCGAAAAACTGTTTTTT	CASSSGKQGAPEKLFF
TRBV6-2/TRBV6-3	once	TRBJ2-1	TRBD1	TGTGCCAGCAGTCCACTTGGGACAGAATACAATGAGCAGTTCTTC	CASSPLGTEYNEQFF
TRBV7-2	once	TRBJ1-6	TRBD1	TGTGCCAGCAGCATCCGGGACAGGCAATCCATTTCTTATAATTCACCCCTCCACTTT	CASSIRDRQSISYNSPLHF
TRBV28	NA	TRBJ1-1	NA	TGTGCCAGCATGGGCACCCTTCGCACTTTTTTGAACACTGAAGCTTTCTTT	CASMGTLRTFLNTEAFF
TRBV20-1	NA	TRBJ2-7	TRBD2	TGCAGTGCTAGTGAGTTTTTAGCGGGGCGCTCCTACGAGCAGTACTTC	CSASEFLAGRSYEQYF
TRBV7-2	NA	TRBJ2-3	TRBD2	TGTGCCAGCAGCTTAATCCGAGCGGGAGGCTCAGATACGCAGTATTTT	CASSLIRAGGSDTQYF
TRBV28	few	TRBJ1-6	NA	TGTGCCAGCAGTTTCCCCGCCAAATGGACAGATAATTCACCCCTCCACTTT	CASSFPAKWTDNSPLHF